These 17 T cell receptor beta chains were sequenced from one sample in a study of T cell repertoires in cytomegalovirus infection. TCRdb re-called the reads through MiXCR, storing one row per CDR3 protein. Of just over 150,000 distinct CDR3 sequences detected, 23% appear once; the ten largest clones hold roughly 9.8%. Sample: PBMCs. The receptors shown here come from a human donor in good health (CMV status not recorded). Some clones in this sample may be carry-over from other donors' samples.

The chain carries TRBV7-3 and TRBJ2-1; 7 positions agree with TRBD2. The CDR3 is made up of 14 amino acids. Looked up from germline, CDR1 is SGHTA and CDR2 is FQGTGA. The ends lost 4 bases at V and 8 bases at J; junction bases unmatched: 8. CDR3 residues: CASSSRGRGDEQFF. In DNA, the CDR3 is TGTGCCAGCAGCTCGCGGGGACGGGGGGATGAGCAGTTCTTC.

This clonotype was counted ten times or more. The gene calls are TRBV7-6 and TRBJ2-7; 7 positions agree with TRBD2. V lost 3 bases and J lost 5; bases outside the gene matches: 1. Germline CDR1 reads SGHVS; CDR2 reads FNYEAQ. The CDR3 runs to 12 residues. This CDR3 is CASSLTSNEQYF. The CDR3 DNA reads TGTGCCAGCAGCTTGACTAGCAACGAGCAGTACTTC.

The chain links TRBV7-1 to TRBJ1-4, with D hard to call. TRBV7-1 is known as an ORF, though its function is uncertain. V gave up 11 bases and J gave up 0 bases, with 7 bases separating them. The CDR3 covers 12 residues. The CDR3 DNA reads TGTGCCTCCAGTGCAACTAATGAAAAACTGTTTTTT. Its translation: CASSATNEKLFF.

The chain joins TRBV12-2 to TRBJ2-2. TRBV12-2 is shown as a pseudogene. The CDR3 has 10 amino acids. In nucleotides, the CDR3 is TGTGCCAGCAGCTCTCTGGCGCTGTTTTTT. Amino acid sequence: CASSSLALFF.

This clonotype was detected only a few times. J is TRBJ2-5 and V is TRBV12-3 or TRBV12-4, with 7 bases identical to TRBD2. Losses at the gene ends were 7 bases for V and 5 bases for J; bases not matched to a gene: 10. This CDR3 region has 14 residues. CDR3 amino acids: CASTPRGGGETQYF. CDR3 bases: TGTGCCAGCACCCCACGTGGGGGGGGGGAGACCCAGTACTTC.

V and J are TRBV6-2 or TRBV6-3 and TRBJ2-7, with 14 bases identical to TRBD2. Germline V CDR1 and CDR2: MNHEY, SVGEGT. CDR3 length: 15 residues. The V segment lost 5 bases and the J segment 7 bases; nucleotides outside the gene matches: 7. CDR3 coding DNA: TGTGCCAGCAGTCCGGGACTAGCGGGAGTGTCTGAGCAGTACTTC. Amino acids: CASSPGLAGVSEQYF.

Details on this clonotype: One junction end disagrees with the germline gene, perhaps due to a read error. V and J are TRBV5-4 and TRBJ2-7; a possible D gene is TRBD1 (5 bases). The CDR3 contains 14 residues. CDR1 SGHNT and CDR2 YYREEE come from the germline V gene (reference sequence). CDR3 DNA: TGTGCCAGCAGTTTGGGGCAGGACGCCTACGAGCAGTACTTC. It codes for CASSLGQDAYEQYF. Full variable domain (missing parts from reference TRBV5-4 and TRBJ2-7): ETGVTQSPTHLIKTRGQQVTLRCSSQSGHNTVSWYQQALGQGPQFIFQYYREEENGRGNFPPRFSGLQFPNYSSELNVNALELDDSALYLCASSLGQDAYEQYFGPGTRLTVT.

V is TRBV5-6 and J is TRBJ1-3, with D possibly TRBD1 on 6 matching bases. V was shortened by 0 bases and J by 0 bases, with 13 bases between the two germline ends. The CDR3 is 17 residues long. Germline CDR1 and CDR2: SGHDT and YYEEEE. CDR3 amino acids: CASSLGGQRYSGNTIYF. DNA of the CDR3: TGTGCCAGCAGCTTGGGCGGACAGCGGTACTCTGGAAACACCATATATTTT. The full variable domain, completed using reference TRBV5-6 and TRBJ1-3, is DAGVTQSPTHLIKTRGQQVTLRCSPKSGHDTVSWYQQALGQGPQFIFQYYEEEERQRGNFPDRFSGHQFPNYSSELNVNALLLGDSALYLCASSLGGQRYSGNTIYFGEGSWLTVV.

The chain recombines TRBV29-1 with TRBJ1-2, with D possibly being TRBD1 (6 bases). This CDR3 has 14 residues. Germline loops: CDR1 SQVTM, CDR2 ANQGSEA. The V and J ends lost 1 base and 4 bases respectively, with 13 bases between them. The CDR3 protein is CSVEVDRSPYGYTF. As DNA, the CDR3 is TGCAGCGTTGAAGTTGACAGGAGCCCCTATGGCTACACCTTC.

This clonotype was detected a few times. The V gene is TRBV7-2, the J gene TRBJ2-1, with D possibly being TRBD1 or TRBD2 (6 bases each). Germline V gives CDR1 SGHTA, CDR2 FQGNSA. This CDR3 comprises 15 residues. V was shortened by 5 bases and J by 4 bases, with 15 bases between the two germline ends. CDR3 in amino acids: CASSPGGGSYNEQFF. Written as DNA, the CDR3 is TGTGCCAGCAGCCCCGGGGGCGGTTCTTACAATGAGCAGTTCTTC.

This clonotype came up a few times. The chain carries TRBV6-2 or TRBV6-3 and TRBJ1-5; 7 bases align to TRBD1. Germline V lookup: CDR1 MNHEY, CDR2 SVGEGT. With V trimmed by 8 bases and J by 2 bases, 6 bases remained unmatched. The CDR3 covers 14 residues. For the CDR3, the DNA is TGTGCCAGCGAGGTAGGGACAGGCAATCAGCCCCAGCATTTT. It encodes CASEVGTGNQPQHF.

J is TRBJ2-5 and V is TRBV29-1; tentatively, D is TRBD1 (5 bases). This CDR3 comprises 13 residues. Germline loops: CDR1 SQVTM, CDR2 ANQGSEA. Deletions cut 5 bases from V and 1 base from J, with 11 bases between. CDR3 in DNA: TGCAGCGTTACCAGGGTGACCCAAGAGACCCAGTACTTC. Translated: CSVTRVTQETQYF.

This clonotype was recorded at least ten times. The chain couples TRBV7-2 to TRBJ2-1; 8 bases are shared with TRBD2. The CDR3 has 17 amino acids. CDR1 and CDR2 (germline): SGHTA, FQGNSA. The V gene end was trimmed by 0 bases and the J gene end by 1 base; junction bases not matched to a gene: 5. The CDR3 DNA is TGTGCCAGCAGCTTAGCGCTTGCGGGAGGTTCCTACAATGAGCAGTTCTTC. Translation: CASSLALAGGSYNEQFF.

In its sample, this clonotype was seen a few times. The chain has TRBV11-1 and TRBJ1-1; 8 nucleotides align to TRBD1. V was pared by 4 bases and J by 0 bases, with 4 bases of the junction left unmatched. This CDR3 is built from 15 residues. Germline CDR1 and CDR2: SGHAT and FQDESV (reference sequence). In DNA form, the CDR3 reads TGTGCCAGCAGCTCGGGGGACAGGATGAACACTGAAGCTTTCTTT. It translates to CASSSGDRMNTEAFF.

Ten or more counts support this clonotype. The gene calls are TRBV2 and TRBJ1-1; 9 bases align to TRBD1. Germline-derived CDR1 and CDR2 are SNHLY and FYNNEI. V trimming: 6 bases; J trimming: 3 bases; junction bases outside the gene matches: 5. The length of the CDR3 is 14 residues. The CDR3 region is CASSTGGGYTEAFF. CDR3 nucleotide sequence: TGTGCCAGCAGCACAGGGGGCGGATACACTGAAGCTTTCTTT.

This clonotype was observed many times. The chain is built from TRBV4-3 and TRBJ2-2; TRBD2 matches 15 bases. The CDR3 contains 20 residues. J lost 4 bases, V lost 4 bases, and 13 bases had no gene match. The germline V gene encodes CDR1 LGHNA and CDR2 YSLEER. The CDR3 region has the DNA TGCGCCAGCAGCCTCCGACAGGGGTGGACTAGCGGGAGGGCCACCGGGGAGCTGTTTTTT. Protein sequence: CASSLRQGWTSGRATGELFF.

This clonotype was seen a few times. The chain couples TRBV20-1 to TRBJ2-7, with 12 bases lining up with TRBD2. CDR3 length: 15 amino acids. Germline assignment: CDR1 DFQATT and CDR2 SNEGSKA (reference sequence). V lost 0 bases to trimming and J lost 3 bases; unmatched junction nucleotides: 3. Here the CDR3 reads CSARDVTSGSYEQYF. DNA of the CDR3: TGCAGTGCTAGAGATGTGACTAGCGGGAGCTACGAGCAGTACTTC.